Below are 2 T cell receptor beta chains sequenced from a single sample in a study of blood T cell repertoires in COVID-19. Using immunoSEQ multiplex PCR, the repertoire was profiled, and TCRdb retains in-frame clones only, with some absent. The sample records around 180,000 clones, 80% to 90% being singletons. What was sequenced was peripheral blood. Every receptor here comes from a woman of 80 years or more with COVID-19, enrolled during active disease.

A remark on this clone: At the DNA level, this CDR3 is encoded by other sequences in the same sample as well. J is TRBJ2-7 and V is TRBV5-4; D might be TRBD1 (6 bases). The CDR3 runs to 15 residues. V dropped 0 bases and J dropped 0 bases, with 10 bases sitting between them. The germline V gene has CDR1 SGHNT and CDR2 YYREEE (reference sequence). The CDR3 DNA reads as TGTGCCAGCAGCTTGGGCCAGGGGCCCTCCTACGAGCAGTACTTC. As protein: CASSLGQGPSYEQYF.

This rearrangement joins TRBV28 to TRBJ2-2; 11 bases agree with TRBD2. With V trimmed by 2 bases and J by 2 bases, 4 bases remained unmatched. CDR1 and CDR2 from the germline V gene are MDHEN and SYDVKM. The length of the CDR3 is 17 residues. Written as DNA, the CDR3 is TGTGCCAGCAGTTTAGGGCTAGCGGGAGGAAACACCGGGGAGCTGTTTTTT. This encodes CASSLGLAGGNTGELFF.